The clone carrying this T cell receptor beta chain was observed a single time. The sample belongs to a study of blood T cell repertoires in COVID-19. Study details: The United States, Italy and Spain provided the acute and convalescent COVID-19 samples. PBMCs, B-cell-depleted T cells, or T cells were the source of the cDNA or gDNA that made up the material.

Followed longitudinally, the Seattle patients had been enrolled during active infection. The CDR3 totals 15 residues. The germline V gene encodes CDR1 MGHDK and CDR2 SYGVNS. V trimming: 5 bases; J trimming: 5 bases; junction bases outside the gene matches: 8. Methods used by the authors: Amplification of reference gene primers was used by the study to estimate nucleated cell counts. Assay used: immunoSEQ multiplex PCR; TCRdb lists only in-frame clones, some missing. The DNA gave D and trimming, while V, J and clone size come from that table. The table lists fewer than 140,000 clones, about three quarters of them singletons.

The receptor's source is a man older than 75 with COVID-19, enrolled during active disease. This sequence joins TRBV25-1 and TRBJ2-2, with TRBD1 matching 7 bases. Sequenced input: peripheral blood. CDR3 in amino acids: CASSPSTTGTGELFF. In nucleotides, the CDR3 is TGTGCCAGCAGTCCCTCAACGACAGGGACCGGGGAGCTGTTTTTT.